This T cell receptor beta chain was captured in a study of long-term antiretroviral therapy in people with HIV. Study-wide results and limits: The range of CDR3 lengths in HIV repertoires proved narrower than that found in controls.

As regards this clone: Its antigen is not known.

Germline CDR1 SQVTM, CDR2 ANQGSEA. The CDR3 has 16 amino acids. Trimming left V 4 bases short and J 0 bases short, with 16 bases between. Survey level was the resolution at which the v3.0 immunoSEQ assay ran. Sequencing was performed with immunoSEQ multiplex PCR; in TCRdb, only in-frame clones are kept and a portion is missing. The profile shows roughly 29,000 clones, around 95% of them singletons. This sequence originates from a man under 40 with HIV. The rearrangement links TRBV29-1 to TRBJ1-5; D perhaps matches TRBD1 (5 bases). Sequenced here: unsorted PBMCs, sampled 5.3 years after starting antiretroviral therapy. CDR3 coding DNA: TGCAGCGTTGTCCGGGGGACGGACAATAGCAATCAGCCCCAGCATTTT. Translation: CSVVRGTDNSNQPQHF.